These 8 T cell receptor beta chains came from one sample sequenced in a study of naive and memory T cell subsets. The library had UMIs added by 3' ligation of an oligonucleotide to TCR cDNA. Amplification of ligated cDNA took four PCR rounds with SP2 and nested alpha and beta constant primers. TCRdb reprocessed the 5' RACE reads via MiXCR and lists one record per CDR3 protein. The sample holds more than 55,000 distinct CDR3 sequences, 6.5% to 8.5% seen once. These receptors came from a female donor in good health.

This clonotype was seen a few times. The chain uses TRBV6-5 and TRBJ1-4; 8 bases map to TRBD1. V was pared by 6 bases and J by 5 bases, with 2 bases of the junction left unmatched. CDR1 is MNHEY, CDR2 SVGAGI, per germline. There are 13 residues in the CDR3. The CDR3 DNA follows: TGTGCCAGCAGGGACAGGGTCAATGAAAAACTGTTTTTT. Its translation: CASRDRVNEKLFF.

J is TRBJ2-6 and V is TRBV28; D not certain. Between the trimmed V and J ends, which lost 9 bases and 0 bases, there was a span of 12 bases. Germline CDR1 and CDR2: MDHEN and SYDVKM. The CDR3 totals 15 residues. CDR3 sequence (DNA): TGTGCCAGTTCCGTGTCGGGCTCTGGGGCCAACGTCCTGACTTTC. Residues: CASSVSGSGANVLTF.

This clonotype was counted many times. The chain links TRBV6-5 to TRBJ1-3; TRBD1 is a possible D gene (6 bases). Germline V gene sequence: CDR1 MNHEY, CDR2 SVGAGI. The CDR3 contains 16 residues. With 0 bases removed from V and 3 bases from J, the gap between germline ends came to 12 bases. CDR3 nucleotides: TGTGCCAGCAGTTACTCGAGGGGGGGCTTTGGAAACACCATATATTTT. As protein: CASSYSRGGFGNTIYF.

This clonotype was observed many times. This sequence joins TRBV12-3 or TRBV12-4 and TRBJ1-6, with 9 bases matching TRBD1. The V and J ends lost 7 bases and 8 bases, in that order; junction bases with no gene match: 18. The CDR3 sequence is 18 residues long. This CDR3 reads CASTPPRDRESEDSPLHF. CDR3 in DNA: TGTGCCAGCACCCCCCCGCGGGACAGGGAAAGTGAGGATTCACCCCTCCACTTT.

This clonotype was seen repeatedly, ten times or more. The chain links TRBV7-3 to TRBJ1-1; D is perhaps TRBD1 (6 bases). The CDR3 loop spans 13 amino acids. Trimming cost V 5 bases and J 8 bases, with 15 bases left between them. Germline V CDR1 and CDR2: SGHTA, FQGTGA. CDR3 region: CASSKRGGSEAFF. For the CDR3, the DNA is TGTGCCAGCAGCAAGAGAGGGGGGTCGGAAGCTTTCTTT.

The chain links TRBV5-4 to TRBJ2-2; 10 bases agree with TRBD1. This CDR3 has 15 residues. Germline V gene data show CDR1 as SGHNT and CDR2 as YYREEE (reference sequence). Trimming at V came to 4 bases and at J to 3 bases, leaving 3 bases not matched to a gene. CDR3 sequence: CASSQGQGHTGELFF. In DNA, the CDR3 is TGTGCCAGCAGCCAGGGACAGGGGCACACCGGGGAGCTGTTTTTT.

This chain links TRBV11-1 with TRBJ2-7; D perhaps matches TRBD2 (6 bases). The V gene's germline CDR1 is SGHAT and CDR2 FQDESV (reference sequence). CDR3 length: 13 amino acids. V was cut by 0 bases and J by 6 bases, with 9 bases left in between. DNA for the CDR3: TGTGCCAGCAGCTTAGCTCGGGGGAGCGAGCAGTACTTC. Translation gives CASSLARGSEQYF.

For the CDR3, the DNA is TGCGCCAGCAGCCCAGACAGGGGGACGCGAGCAGATACGCAGTATTTT. This encodes CASSPDRGTRADTQYF. This chain uses TRBV5-1 with TRBJ2-3, with 9 nucleotides matching TRBD1. The CDR3 runs to 16 residues. Trimming removed 4 bases from V and 4 bases from J; junction bases left unmatched: 10. CDR1 SGHRS and CDR2 YFSETQ come from the germline V gene. The variable domain in full, completed from reference TRBV5-1 and TRBJ2-3, reads KAGVTQTPRYLIKTRGQQVTLSCSPISGHRSVSWYQQTPGQGLQFLFEYFSETQRNKGNFPGRFSGRQFSNSRSEMNVSTLELGDSALYLCASSPDRGTRADTQYFGPGTRLTVL.